Below are 22 T cell receptor beta chains sequenced from a single sample in a study of metastatic and nonmetastatic thyroid tumors. TCRdb reprocessed the PCR reads using MiXCR. The profile covers approximately 16,000 clones, with 27% appearing a single time and less than 15% taken by the ten largest. Not a single patient had been given any form of treatment at any point before undergoing thyroid surgery. Sequenced: adjacent normal tissue. The receptor source for this set is a female donor with papillary thyroid cancer or a benign thyroid nodule (not recorded which). Some clones in this sample may be carry-over from other donors' samples.

The sample holds a few counts of this clone. V is TRBV19 and J is TRBJ1-5; 7 bases match TRBD1. The CDR3 has 15 residues. J lost 5 bases, V lost 8 bases, and 12 bases had no gene match. The germline gives CDR1 LNHDA, CDR2 SQIVND (reference sequence). The DNA for the CDR3 is TGTGCCAGTCGGGGACCGGGACAGCGGGATCAGCCCCAGCATTTT. Protein: CASRGPGQRDQPQHF.

The rearrangement joins TRBV9 to TRBJ1-1, with D possibly being TRBD1 (6 bases). V shed 0 bases and J shed 4 bases, with 10 bases lying between them. The CDR3 totals 14 residues. Looked up from germline, CDR1 is SGDLS and CDR2 is YYNGEE. In DNA, the CDR3 is TGTGCCAGCAGCGTAGGGGGGCCGGGCACTGAAGCTTTCTTT. Translating it yields CASSVGGPGTEAFF.

The chain employs TRBV20-1 and TRBJ2-2; D unclear. CDR3 length: 17 amino acids. Germline CDR1 DFQATT, CDR2 SNEGSKA (reference sequence). With 0 bases removed from V and 1 base from J, the gap between germline ends came to 15 bases. The CDR3 bases are TGCAGTGCTAGAGAAAGACGCCCCAGTGGGAACACCGGGGAGCTGTTTTTT. It translates to CSARERRPSGNTGELFF.

This clone came up many times. This chain joins TRBV24-1 and TRBJ2-7, with TRBD1 matching over 11 bases. This CDR3 spans 15 amino acids. The J segment lost 5 bases and the V segment lost 3 bases, leaving 5 bases of the junction unmatched. Germline assignment: CDR1 KGHDR and CDR2 SFDVKD. CDR3 sequence reads: CATSDPGTGGNEQYF. The CDR3 DNA reads as TGTGCCACCAGTGATCCCGGGACAGGGGGAAACGAGCAGTACTTC.

This clone was counted a few times. The genes are TRBV27 and TRBJ1-5; the D is unclear. The V end lost 8 bases, the J end lost 0 bases, and 14 bases lay between the germline ends. This CDR3 is built from 15 residues. Germline-derived CDR1 and CDR2 are MNHEY and SMNVEV (reference sequence). CDR3 nucleotide sequence: TGTGCCAGCCTGGAGCTGTGGAATAGCAATCAGCCCCAGCATTTT. Amino acid sequence: CASLELWNSNQPQHF.

The chain couples TRBV20-1 to TRBJ1-3; D is undetermined. The CDR3 runs 14 residues. Germline V gives CDR1 DFQATT, CDR2 SNEGSKA (reference sequence). Trimming cost V 3 bases and J 0 bases, with 9 bases left between them. DNA for the CDR3: TGCAGTGCTAGGACTACAGACTCTGGAAACACCATATATTTT. It translates to CSARTTDSGNTIYF.

In this sample, this clone turned up a few times. The V and J genes are TRBV27 and TRBJ2-3, with no clear D. The CDR3 covers 15 residues. In germline, CDR1 is MNHEY, CDR2 SMNVEV (reference sequence). V lost 5 bases and J 3 bases, leaving 15 bases between the germline ends. In DNA form, the CDR3 reads TGTGCCAGCAGTGCTATGGGCAGAGGTACAGATACGCAGTATTTT. It specifies CASSAMGRGTDTQYF.

The chain joins TRBV6-6 to TRBJ2-7; perhaps TRBD1 as D (5 bases). The CDR3 sequence is 15 residues long. The V and J ends lost 0 bases and 3 bases respectively, with 12 bases between them. Germline V gives CDR1 MNHNY, CDR2 SVGAGI (reference sequence). The CDR3 DNA follows: TGTGCCAGCAGTTACTCGAGAAGGGGAAACTACGAGCAGTACTTC. Protein sequence: CASSYSRRGNYEQYF.

This clone was recorded only once. The chain recombines TRBV7-2 with TRBJ1-1; D is possibly TRBD1 (5 bases). The CDR3 totals 14 residues. Trimming removed 1 base at V and 6 bases at J, with 12 bases between. Germline-derived CDR1 and CDR2 are SGHTA and FQGNSA. In nucleotides, the CDR3 is TGTGCCAGCAGCTTAGACAGGAGCCGGGCTGAAGCTTTCTTT. Translated, it gives CASSLDRSRAEAFF. The whole variable domain, filled in from reference TRBV7-2 and TRBJ1-1, reads GAGVSQSPSNKVTEKGKDVELRCDPISGHTALYWYRQSLGQGLEFLIYFQGNSAPDKSGLPSDRFSAERTGGSVSTLTIQRTQQEDSAVYLCASSLDRSRAEAFFGQGTRLTVV.

The table lists this clone with a few counts. The rearrangement links TRBV2 to TRBJ2-7; D is perhaps TRBD2 (5 bases). The length of the CDR3 is 13 residues. Germline CDR1 and CDR2: SNHLY and FYNNEI. Trimming pared 4 bases from V and 3 bases from J, leaving 10 bases between. The chain's CDR3 is CASSGGVVYEQYF. The CDR3 bases are TGTGCCAGCAGTGGGGGAGTAGTCTACGAGCAGTACTTC.

The rearrangement links TRBV6-1 to TRBJ2-1; 10 nucleotides agree with TRBD1. V gave up 3 bases and J gave up 2 bases; unmatched junction bases: 10. From germline, CDR1 is MNHNS and CDR2 SASEGT. The CDR3 length is 18 residues. The CDR3 sequence is CASSDETGGPKAYNEQFF. CDR3 DNA sequence: TGTGCCAGCAGTGATGAGACAGGGGGCCCGAAAGCCTACAATGAGCAGTTCTTC.

This clone was seen only a few times. The chain recombines TRBV28 with TRBJ2-7; D remains unclear. Germline values: CDR1 MDHEN, CDR2 SYDVKM. V was trimmed by 2 bases and J by 6 bases, leaving 8 bases between them. This CDR3 region has 12 residues. CDR3 bases: TGTGCCAGCAGTTTAGGGGTCCGCGAGCAGTACTTC. This codes for CASSLGVREQYF.

V and J are TRBV6-2 or TRBV6-3 and TRBJ1-5; D may be TRBD1 (6 bases). The V end was cut by 6 bases, the J end by 5 bases, with 20 bases between. The CDR3 is made up of 16 amino acids. Germline-derived CDR1 and CDR2 are MNHEY and SVGEGT. CDR3 protein: CASRTGTQGGYQPQHF. The CDR3, as DNA: TGTGCCAGCAGGACCGGGACACAGGGAGGGTATCAGCCCCAGCATTTT.

This clone was picked up many times. The V call is TRBV15, the J call TRBJ2-7, with a tentative D call TRBD1 (5 bases). The germline V and J ends were trimmed by 0 bases and 7 bases, with 10 bases remaining between them. CDR3 length: 13 amino acids. In germline, CDR1 is LNHNV, CDR2 YYDKDF (reference sequence). The CDR3 DNA reads as TGTGCCACCAGCAGAGACAGGGCAGGGGAGCAGTACTTC. This codes for CATSRDRAGEQYF.

In regard to this clone: Other DNA sequences in this specimen translate into the identical CDR3. The gene calls are TRBV20-1 and TRBJ2-7, with D possibly TRBD2 on 6 matching bases. This CDR3 is 13 amino acids long. Trimming removed 3 bases at V and 5 bases at J, with 14 bases between. Looked up from germline, CDR1 is DFQATT and CDR2 is SNEGSKA (reference sequence). The CDR3 nucleotides read TGCAGTGCTAGGCGGGACGGGTCGGACGAGCAGTACTTC. Its protein product is CSARRDGSDEQYF.

This clone came up a few times. The chain carries TRBV27 and TRBJ1-1; D perhaps matches TRBD1 (6 bases). Per the germline V gene, CDR1 is MNHEY and CDR2 is SMNVEV (reference sequence). This CDR3 contains 16 residues. V gave up 5 bases and J gave up 1 base, with 17 bases separating them. The CDR3 loop is CASSRGHTSANTEAFF. CDR3 bases: TGTGCCAGCAGTAGGGGACACACCTCGGCGAACACTGAAGCTTTCTTT.

This clone was seen a few times. This rearrangement joins TRBV7-9 to TRBJ1-1, with a possible D match to TRBD1 (6 bases). This CDR3 contains 14 residues. Per germline, CDR1 SEHNR and CDR2 FQNEAQ (reference sequence). Trimming cost V 3 bases and J 4 bases, with 12 bases left between them. The CDR3 DNA is TGTGCCAGCAGCTTCGGACAGACTGCCACTGAAGCTTTCTTT. It codes for CASSFGQTATEAFF.

This clone was picked up one time. The V gene is TRBV7-2, the J gene TRBJ1-6, with TRBD1 matching over 7 bases. Germline CDR1 is SGHTA and CDR2 is FQGNSA. The junction had 11 bases not matched to a gene; V was cut back by 5 bases and J by 10 bases. The CDR3 contains 15 residues. This CDR3 is CASSKDRDRISPLHF. CDR3 in DNA: TGTGCCAGCAGCAAAGACCGGGACAGAATATCACCCCTCCACTTT.

A single count supports this clone. This chain links TRBV20-1 with TRBJ1-2, with 7 bases matching TRBD1. Germline CDR1 DFQATT, CDR2 SNEGSKA (reference sequence). The CDR3 consists of 13 residues. Trimming cost V 5 bases and J 4 bases; bases outside gene matches: 7. As DNA, the CDR3 is TGCAGTGCTGGGGACAGCCCGATCTATGGCTACACCTTC. It codes for CSAGDSPIYGYTF.

The chain carries TRBV27 and TRBJ1-1; D gene uncertain. The CDR3 covers 13 residues. V lost 3 bases and J 1 base, leaving 6 bases between the germline ends. The germline V gene encodes CDR1 MNHEY and CDR2 SMNVEV (reference sequence). CDR3: CASSLSANTEAFF. CDR3 DNA: TGTGCCAGCAGTTTGTCCGCGAACACTGAAGCTTTCTTT.

The table lists this clone with a few counts. The V call is TRBV20-1, the J call TRBJ2-3; 7 nucleotides match TRBD2. Per germline, CDR1 DFQATT and CDR2 SNEGSKA (reference sequence). Unmatched junction bases numbered 6, after V lost 5 bases and J lost 4 bases. This CDR3 is 13 amino acids long. As DNA, the CDR3 is TGCAGTGCTGGCGGGAGTTGGGCAGATACGCAGTATTTT. It translates to CSAGGSWADTQYF.

In this sample, this clone is medium-sized. The chain joins TRBV20-1 to TRBJ2-6; 7 positions match TRBD2. Trimming at V came to 6 bases and at J to 4 bases, leaving 15 bases not matched to a gene. Per the germline V gene, CDR1 is DFQATT and CDR2 is SNEGSKA (reference sequence). This CDR3 has 17 amino acids. CDR3 DNA sequence: TGCAGTGCAACTATAGCGGGCGGAATGGGAGGGGCCAACGTCCTGACTTTC. As protein: CSATIAGGMGGANVLTF.